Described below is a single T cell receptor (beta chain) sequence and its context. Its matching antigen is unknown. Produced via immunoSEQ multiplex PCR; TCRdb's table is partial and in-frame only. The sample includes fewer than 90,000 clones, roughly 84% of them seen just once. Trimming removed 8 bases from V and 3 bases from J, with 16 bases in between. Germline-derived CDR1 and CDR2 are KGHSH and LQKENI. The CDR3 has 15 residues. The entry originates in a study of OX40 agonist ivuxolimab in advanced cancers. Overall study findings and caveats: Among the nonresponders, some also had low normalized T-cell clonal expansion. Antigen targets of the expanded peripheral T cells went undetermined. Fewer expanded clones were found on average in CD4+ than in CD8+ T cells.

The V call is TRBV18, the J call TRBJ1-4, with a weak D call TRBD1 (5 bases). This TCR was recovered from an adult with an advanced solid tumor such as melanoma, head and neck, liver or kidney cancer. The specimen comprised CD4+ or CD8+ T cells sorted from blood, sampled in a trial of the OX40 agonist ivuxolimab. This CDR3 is CASRGINSANEKLFF. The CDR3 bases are TGTGCCAGCCGGGGGATAAATTCAGCTAATGAAAAACTGTTTTTT.